These T cell receptor beta chains were read from a single sample in a study of OX40 agonist ivuxolimab in advanced cancers. Sequenced by immunoSEQ multiplex PCR; TCRdb stores in-frame clones only, minus some. Of about 50,000 clones listed, about four fifths are singletons. Here the sequenced sample was CD4+ or CD8+ T cells sorted from blood, taken in a trial of the OX40 agonist ivuxolimab. The receptors were gathered from an adult with an advanced solid tumor such as melanoma, head and neck, liver or kidney cancer. Both conserved end residues are part of each CDR3. Each record gives: J gene, V gene, CDR3 length, clone size, CDR3 protein. Clone size appears in some rows only: once, few, many, or a class for an expanded clone.

j_gene: TRBJ1-1; v_gene: TRBV12-5; len: 13; abundance: few; CDR3aa: CASGLGPNTEAFF
j_gene: TRBJ2-1; v_gene: TRBV27; len: 16; abundance: few; CDR3aa: CASSRPGTGFANEQFF
j_gene: TRBJ2-1; v_gene: TRBV6-1; len: 14; abundance: .; CDR3aa: CASAEGRLGNEQFF
j_gene: TRBJ2-1; v_gene: TRBV4-1; len: 16; abundance: .; CDR3aa: CASSHGLAETYNEQFF
j_gene: TRBJ1-1; v_gene: TRBV19; len: 14; abundance: .; CDR3aa: CASSAQRLGTEAFF
j_gene: TRBJ1-5; v_gene: TRBV18; len: 12; abundance: once; CDR3aa: CASSPPGQPQHF
j_gene: TRBJ2-2; v_gene: TRBV19; len: 15; abundance: .; CDR3aa: CASSILAGEAGELFF
j_gene: TRBJ2-7; v_gene: TRBV14; len: 11; abundance: .; CDR3aa: CASSQALVQYF
j_gene: TRBJ1-1; v_gene: TRBV12-5; len: 13; abundance: few; CDR3aa: CASGVRGNTEAFF
j_gene: TRBJ2-7; v_gene: TRBV7-2; len: 14; abundance: .; CDR3aa: CASSLNRGLGEQYF
j_gene: TRBJ2-7; v_gene: TRBV2; len: 13; abundance: .; CDR3aa: CASILSESYEQYF
j_gene: TRBJ1-1; v_gene: TRBV28; len: 11; abundance: .; CDR3aa: CASGGHTEAFF
j_gene: TRBJ2-3; v_gene: TRBV30; len: 15; abundance: .; CDR3aa: CAWRRAGDGTDTQYF
j_gene: TRBJ2-5; v_gene: TRBV5-1; len: 14; abundance: .; CDR3aa: CASSFWTGMKTQYF
j_gene: TRBJ1-4; v_gene: TRBV6-1; len: 15; abundance: .; CDR3aa: CASSSSGRLNEKLFF
j_gene: TRBJ1-1; v_gene: TRBV5-6; len: 13; abundance: .; CDR3aa: CASSTTANTEAFF
j_gene: TRBJ1-1; v_gene: TRBV11-2; len: 17; abundance: .; CDR3aa: CASSLSSIVRVNTEAFF
j_gene: TRBJ1-1; v_gene: TRBV4-3; len: 15; abundance: few; CDR3aa: CASSQSRGLGTEAFF
j_gene: TRBJ2-6; v_gene: TRBV18; len: 17; abundance: .; CDR3aa: CASSPLAGGSGANVLTF
j_gene: TRBJ2-5; v_gene: TRBV5-1; len: 14; abundance: .; CDR3aa: CASSMGQGEETQYF
j_gene: TRBJ1-1; v_gene: TRBV5-1; len: 14; abundance: .; CDR3aa: CASSLAGVFTEAFF
j_gene: TRBJ2-3; v_gene: TRBV2; len: 14; abundance: .; CDR3aa: CASSGPQKLDTQYF
j_gene: TRBJ2-1; v_gene: TRBV7-9; len: 15; abundance: few; CDR3aa: CASSTRTSGAQWQFF
j_gene: TRBJ1-1; v_gene: TRBV7-3; len: 17; abundance: .; CDR3aa: CASSLTPVQGSDTEAFF